What follows are 29 T cell receptor beta chains derived from one specimen sequenced in a study of Ad26.COV2.S vaccination and SARS-CoV-2 variants. Assay: immunoSEQ multiplex PCR; the TCRdb copy retains only in-frame clones and omits some. The sample consists of hundreds of thousands of clones, about 85% of them appearing once. Noted treatment: some 20 received Ad26.COV2.S at low or high dose, single or two shots; 5 received placebo; per-sample allocation not given. The samples were gathered on day 63 after the first injection of vaccine or placebo. The sample consisted of peripheral blood, taken in a trial of Ad26.COV2.S vaccine versus placebo. These TCRs come from a person between 18 and 60 years old who received the Ad26.COV2.S COVID-19 vaccine or a placebo.

The chain uses TRBV7-9 and TRBJ2-1; D uncertain. The germline CDR1 and CDR2 sequences are SEHNR and FQNEAQ (reference sequence). The CDR3 is made up of 16 amino acids. V lost 5 bases, J lost 5 bases, and 19 bases lay in between. This CDR3 is CASSPISALEDNEQFF. The CDR3, as DNA: TGTGCCAGCAGCCCTATAAGTGCCCTAGAGGACAATGAGCAGTTCTTC. Based on the CDR3 plus reference TRBV7-9 and TRBJ2-1, the full variable domain is DTGVSQNPRHKITKRGQNVTFRCDPISEHNRLYWYRQTLGQGPEFLTYFQNEAQLEKSRLLSDRFSAERPKGSFSTLEIQRTEQGDSAMYLCASSPISALEDNEQFFGPGTRLTVL.

The rearrangement joins TRBV27 to TRBJ2-1, with 9 nucleotides matching TRBD1. V was pared by 6 bases and J by 12 bases, with 15 bases of the junction left unmatched. The CDR3 consists of 15 residues. Germline V CDR1 and CDR2: MNHEY, SMNVEV (reference sequence). CDR3 DNA: TGTGCCAGCAGACTCCGACAGGGGGTCGGAAAGGGGCAGTTCTTC. It encodes CASRLRQGVGKGQFF.

V usage is TRBV7-6 and J usage is TRBJ1-4; D is unclear. Germline CDR1 reads SGHVS; CDR2 reads FNYEAQ. Trimming stripped 4 bases from V and 6 bases from J, with 9 bases between. This CDR3 is built from 13 residues. CDR3 loop: CASSSPGDEKLFF. Written as DNA, the CDR3 is TGTGCCAGCAGCTCCCCGGGAGATGAAAAACTGTTTTTT.

This chain connects TRBV18 to TRBJ2-6; no reliable D call. V was shortened by 3 bases and J by 1 base, with 16 bases between the two germline ends. This CDR3 contains 18 residues. The V gene's germline CDR1 is KGHSH and CDR2 LQKENI. This CDR3 reads CASSPIDSAGSGANVLTF. The DNA for the CDR3 is TGTGCCAGCTCACCCATTGACTCAGCAGGATCTGGGGCCAACGTCCTGACTTTC.

The chain recombines TRBV4-3 with TRBJ1-4, with 7 bases fitting TRBD1. The CDR3 covers 15 residues. The ends lost 9 bases at V and 5 bases at J; junction bases unmatched: 12. The V gene's germline CDR1 is LGHNA and CDR2 YSLEER. The CDR3 region has the DNA TGCGCCAGTCGAGATGCGACAGGGACGAATGAAAAACTGTTTTTT. This encodes CASRDATGTNEKLFF.

This chain connects TRBV11-3 to TRBJ1-1; the D gene is possibly TRBD1 (5 bases). Trimming removed 5 bases from V and 5 bases from J, with 12 bases in between. CDR3 length: 13 amino acids. Germline-derived CDR1 and CDR2 are SGHNT and YENEEA. As DNA, the CDR3 is TGTGCCAGCAGCGTAAGGGAGGGGACTGAAGCTTTCTTT. It translates to CASSVREGTEAFF.

V is TRBV5-5 and J is TRBJ1-6; 9 nucleotides match TRBD1. Looked up from germline, CDR1 is SGHKS and CDR2 is YYEKEE (reference sequence). The CDR3 is 19 amino acids. V lost 0 bases to trimming and J lost 0 bases; unmatched junction nucleotides: 7. CDR3 in DNA: TGTGCCAGCAGCTTGGGCGGGACAGGGCCATTCTCCTATAATTCACCCCTCCACTTT. It codes for CASSLGGTGPFSYNSPLHF.

Only a few counts were recorded for this clone. The chain joins TRBV28 to TRBJ2-6, with TRBD2 identical over 13 bases. Germline V gene sequence: CDR1 MDHEN, CDR2 SYDVKM. The CDR3 has 13 residues. V lost 8 bases, J lost 11 bases, and 3 bases stayed unmatched. CDR3 DNA: TGTGCCAGCGGGACTAGCGGGATTTACGTCCTGACTTTC. The encoded protein is CASGTSGIYVLTF.

This chain connects TRBV7-7 to TRBJ2-2; weak D call: TRBD1 (5 bases). Germline V gene sequence: CDR1 SSHAT, CDR2 FNYEAQ (reference sequence). The germline V and J ends were trimmed by 4 bases and 6 bases, with 12 bases remaining between them. CDR3 length equals 14 residues. The CDR3 is CASSSLQGPGELFF. CDR3 sequence (DNA): TGTGCCAGCAGCTCGCTCCAGGGTCCCGGGGAGCTGTTTTTT.

V and J are TRBV7-9 and TRBJ2-7, with D perhaps TRBD1 (7 bases). CDR1 and CDR2 from the germline V gene are SEHNR and FQNEAQ (reference sequence). V lost 0 bases and J 1 base, leaving 13 bases between the germline ends. The CDR3 contains 16 residues. CDR3 region: CASSLASGDRSYEQYF. The CDR3 coding sequence is TGTGCCAGCAGCTTAGCGTCGGGGGACAGATCCTACGAGCAGTACTTC.

CDR3 DNA sequence: TGTGCCAGCAGTTACTCGCATGGCGAAGAGACTGAAGCTTTCTTT. This gives the protein CASSYSHGEETEAFF. The V and J genes are TRBV6-5 and TRBJ1-1; D gene ambiguous. Trimming took off 0 bases at V and 5 bases at J, with 13 bases between the two ends. Germline CDR1 and CDR2: MNHEY and SVGAGI. The CDR3 extends over 15 amino acids.

DNA for the CDR3: TGTGCCAGCAGCGTAGAGGATGATGCAGGTCCCATCTATGGCTACACCTTC. Its translation: CASSVEDDAGPIYGYTF. This sequence joins TRBV9 and TRBJ1-2; unclear D gene. V lost 0 bases, J lost 4 bases, and 19 bases lay in between. CDR3 length: 17 residues. Germline lookup yields CDR1 SGDLS and CDR2 YYNGEE. Variable domain in full (rest from reference TRBV9 and TRBJ1-2): DSGVTQTPKHLITATGQRVTLRCSPRSGDLSVYWYQQSLDQGLQFLIQYYNGEERAKGNILERFSAQQFPDLHSELNLSSLELGDSALYFCASSVEDDAGPIYGYTFGSGTRLTVV.

J is TRBJ1-2 and V is TRBV3-1 (or the pseudogene TRBV3-2); D is uncertain. V was cut by 3 bases and J by 0 bases, with 11 bases left in between. This CDR3 region has 15 residues. Germline values: CDR1 LGHDT, CDR2 YNNKEL (reference sequence). CDR3 in amino acids: CASSHGPDTNYGYTF. The CDR3 DNA sequence: TGTGCCAGCAGCCATGGCCCAGACACTAACTATGGCTACACCTTC.

The chain carries TRBV5-6 and TRBJ2-1; weak D call: TRBD2 (11 bases). The ends were cut back, 3 bases at V and 9 bases at J, with 31 bases in the middle. This CDR3 is 19 amino acids long. The germline V gene has CDR1 SGHDT and CDR2 YYEEEE. CDR3 protein: CASSSIRDRGSGRAVEQFF. CDR3 nucleotides: TGTGCCAGCAGCTCGATCCGGGACAGGGGTAGCGGGAGGGCCGTTGAGCAGTTCTTC.

The gene calls are TRBV7-2 and TRBJ2-3; the match to TRBD1 covers 9 bases. There are 15 residues in the CDR3. CDR1 SGHTA and CDR2 FQGNSA come from the germline V gene. The V gene end was trimmed by 5 bases and the J gene end by 2 bases; junction bases not matched to a gene: 5. This chain's CDR3 is CASSPGQGPTDTQYF. DNA of the CDR3: TGTGCCAGCAGCCCAGGACAGGGGCCCACAGATACGCAGTATTTT. The full variable domain, completed using reference TRBV7-2 and TRBJ2-3, is GAGVSQSPSNKVTEKGKDVELRCDPISGHTALYWYRQSLGQGLEFLIYFQGNSAPDKSGLPSDRFSAERTGGSVSTLTIQRTQQEDSAVYLCASSPGQGPTDTQYFGPGTRLTVL.

This clone was recorded only once. The genes are TRBV15 and TRBJ1-1; no clear D gene. V dropped 0 bases and J dropped 7 bases, with 15 bases sitting between them. In germline, CDR1 is LNHNV, CDR2 YYDKDF (reference sequence). CDR3 length equals 15 residues. The CDR3 is CATSREARVPDEAFF. CDR3 bases: TGTGCCACCAGCAGAGAAGCAAGGGTACCGGATGAAGCTTTCTTT.

The V and J genes are TRBV7-2 and TRBJ1-3; D gene uncertain. Trimming cost V 7 bases and J 4 bases, with 20 bases left between them. CDR1 SGHTA and CDR2 FQGNSA come from the germline V gene. The CDR3 is made up of 16 amino acids. For the CDR3, the DNA is TGTGCCAGCACCCCTGGCCCTTCGGGGTCCGGAAACACCATATATTTT. It specifies CASTPGPSGSGNTIYF.

The chain recombines TRBV7-9 with TRBJ2-7, with D possibly being TRBD1 (5 bases). The CDR3 covers 16 residues. The germline V gene has CDR1 SEHNR and CDR2 FQNEAQ (reference sequence). V dropped 4 bases and J dropped 3 bases, with 19 bases sitting between them. The CDR3 sequence is CASSSSDRQSYYEQYF. The CDR3 DNA sequence: TGTGCCAGCAGCTCCTCAGATCGACAGTCTTACTACGAGCAGTACTTC.

The chain carries TRBV13 and TRBJ1-1; D ambiguous. The CDR3 is 15 residues long. The V end lost 3 bases, the J end lost 1 base, and 12 bases lay between the germline ends. Germline lookup yields CDR1 PRHDT and CDR2 FYEKMQ (reference sequence). The CDR3, as DNA: TGTGCCAGCAGCTTCAACGGGGAGGGGAACACTGAAGCTTTCTTT. This gives the protein CASSFNGEGNTEAFF.

This chain's CDR3 is CASSYPMTGGHEQFF. The CDR3 bases are TGTGCCAGCAGTTACCCAATGACAGGGGGCCATGAGCAGTTCTTC. The chain joins TRBV6-5 to TRBJ2-1, with 10 bases lining up with TRBD1. The V segment lost 2 bases and the J segment 8 bases; nucleotides outside the gene matches: 6. Germline V gene lookup returns CDR1 MNHEY and CDR2 SVGAGI. The CDR3 sequence is 15 residues long.

In regard to this clone: A read error may produce the germline difference seen at one junction end. Additional DNA sequences in this sample encode the identical CDR3. This chain joins TRBV7-9 and TRBJ2-3, with TRBD1 identical over 10 bases. This CDR3 region has 14 residues. CDR1 is SEHNR and CDR2 is FQNEAQ in the germline V gene (reference sequence). The CDR3 loop is CASSLALGQGQANF. In DNA, the CDR3 is TGTGCCAGCAGCTTAGCGCTGGGACAGGGGCAAGCGAATTTT.

CDR3 amino acids: CASSSIGTPRETQYF. DNA of the CDR3: TGTGCCAGCAGTTCCATCGGGACGCCTCGGGAGACCCAGTACTTC. The chain links TRBV25-1 to TRBJ2-5; D may correspond to TRBD1 or TRBD2 (5 bases each). V shed 5 bases and J shed 5 bases, with 18 bases lying between them. Germline loops: CDR1 MGHDK, CDR2 SYGVNS. The CDR3 sequence is 15 residues long.

This sequence joins TRBV11-2 and TRBJ2-1; D might be TRBD2 (5 bases). The V gene lost 5 bases and the J gene lost 5 bases, with 10 bases spanning the gap. CDR3 length equals 13 residues. The germline gives CDR1 SGHAT, CDR2 FQNNGV. The CDR3 DNA reads as TGTGCCAGCAGCCGAGGGTCGGACAATGAGCAGTTCTTC. Amino acid sequence: CASSRGSDNEQFF.

There are a few counts of this clone. The chain uses TRBV7-8 and TRBJ2-2, with D perhaps matching TRBD1 (5 bases). V shed 5 bases and J shed 0 bases, with 10 bases lying between them. This CDR3 has 15 amino acids. Germline V gene lookup returns CDR1 SGHVS and CDR2 FQNEAQ. CDR3 protein: CASSTDRTNTGELFF. CDR3 bases: TGTGCCAGCAGCACCGACAGAACGAACACCGGGGAGCTGTTTTTT.

The chain uses TRBV29-1 and TRBJ2-7; 7 nucleotides agree with TRBD1. CDR3 size: 14 residues. Per germline, CDR1 SQVTM and CDR2 ANQGSEA. Trimming removed 6 bases from V and 2 bases from J; junction bases left unmatched: 10. CDR3 in DNA: TGCAGCGTCACATCCGGGACAGCCCCCTACGAGCAGTACTTC. Translation gives CSVTSGTAPYEQYF.

This clone was found a few times. The rearrangement links TRBV2 to TRBJ2-7; the D gene is possibly TRBD2 (5 bases). The CDR3 totals 13 residues. Trimming removed 6 bases from V and 5 bases from J, with 14 bases in between. Germline V gene lookup returns CDR1 SNHLY and CDR2 FYNNEI. The CDR3 nucleotides read TGTGCCAGCAGCGATTCCCTTAGCGACGAGCAGTACTTC. This encodes CASSDSLSDEQYF.

The table lists this clone with many counts. J is TRBJ2-7 and V is TRBV12-3 or TRBV12-4; D perhaps matches TRBD2 (7 bases). Trimming left V 3 bases short and J 7 bases short, with 10 bases between. There are 12 residues in the CDR3. The CDR3 loop is CASSFGGREQYF. The DNA for the CDR3 is TGTGCCAGCAGTTTCGGGGGGCGAGAGCAGTACTTC.

The V call is TRBV15, the J call TRBJ1-4; D is unclear. V was pared by 3 bases and J by 4 bases, with 12 bases between. The CDR3 spans 15 residues. Germline V lookup: CDR1 LNHNV, CDR2 YYDKDF (reference sequence). CDR3 sequence (DNA): TGTGCCACCAGCAGGTGGGCCGCCGGTAATGAAAAACTGTTTTTT. The encoded protein is CATSRWAAGNEKLFF.

The chain couples TRBV9 to TRBJ2-2; D possibly corresponds to TRBD2 (6 bases). CDR1 SGDLS and CDR2 YYNGEE come from the germline V gene. V lost 0 bases to trimming and J lost 2 bases, with 8 bases between them. The CDR3 extends over 15 amino acids. CDR3 sequence: CASSVGGVNTGELFF. The CDR3 nucleotides are TGTGCCAGCAGCGTAGGCGGGGTTAACACCGGGGAGCTGTTTTTT.